Below, 18 T cell receptor beta chains from the same sample are listed, as sequenced in a study of radiotherapy plus CTLA-4 blockade in lung cancer. TCRdb keeps only in-frame clones here, not all; method: immunoSEQ multiplex PCR. The sample consists of 60,000 to 75,000 clones, roughly 76% of them appearing once. This material consisted of peripheral blood, taken from a patient treated with radiotherapy plus ipilimumab. These receptors were taken from a human donor with non-small cell lung cancer whose response to radiotherapy plus ipilimumab could not be evaluated. Some clones in this sample may be carry-over from other donors' samples.

In DNA form, the CDR3 reads TGTGCCAGCAGTGAAGCTGGACTATTCCCGAATGAAAAACTGTTTTTT. Its translation is CASSEAGLFPNEKLFF. This rearrangement joins TRBV6-1 to TRBJ1-4; D unclear. CDR3 length: 16 residues. V lost 0 bases to trimming and J lost 5 bases, with 13 bases between them. Per the germline V gene, CDR1 is MNHNS and CDR2 is SASEGT.

V gene TRBV7-2 combines with J gene TRBJ1-1; 11 bases match TRBD1. This CDR3 has 14 residues. The V and J ends lost 5 bases and 3 bases, in that order; junction bases with no gene match: 2. CDR1 and CDR2 (germline): SGHTA, FQGNSA. The CDR3 nucleotides are TGTGCCAGCAGCCAGGACAGGGGGCACACTGAAGCTTTCTTT. Protein: CASSQDRGHTEAFF.

V and J are TRBV18 and TRBJ2-7, with 11 bases that match TRBD1. Germline V CDR1 and CDR2: KGHSH, LQKENI. V lost 5 bases to trimming and J lost 4 bases; unmatched junction nucleotides: 4. The CDR3 is made up of 14 amino acids. CDR3 sequence (DNA): TGTGCCAGCTCAACCGGGACAGGGGGGTACGAGCAGTACTTC. It encodes CASSTGTGGYEQYF.

This clone was detected once. J is TRBJ2-3 and V is TRBV5-1; TRBD1 agrees at 7 bases. CDR1 SGHRS and CDR2 YFSETQ come from the germline V gene. The CDR3 sequence is 15 residues long. With 4 bases clipped from V and 3 bases from J, the junction kept 8 bases outside the gene matches. This chain's CDR3 is CASSATTGSTDTQYF. DNA for the CDR3: TGCGCCAGCAGCGCCACGACAGGGTCTACAGATACGCAGTATTTT.

The chain has TRBV6-5 and TRBJ2-1; 7 bases align to TRBD1. The CDR3 totals 13 residues. V trimming: 6 bases; J trimming: 10 bases; junction bases outside the gene matches: 9. CDR1 MNHEY and CDR2 SVGAGI come from the germline V gene. This CDR3 is CASSRSGGREQFF. For the CDR3, the DNA is TGTGCCAGCAGCCGATCAGGGGGTCGGGAGCAGTTCTTC.

CDR3 sequence (DNA): TGTGCCAGCAGCTTGTATGACAGTTCTGGTGAAGCTTTCTTT. It specifies CASSLYDSSGEAFF. The chain uses TRBV5-5 and TRBJ1-1, with D possibly matching TRBD1 (5 bases). Looked up from germline, CDR1 is SGHKS and CDR2 is YYEKEE (reference sequence). This CDR3 contains 14 residues. The V end lost 1 base, the J end lost 7 bases, and 14 bases lay between the germline ends.

This clone was detected a few times. The V and J genes are TRBV6-5 and TRBJ1-2; 10 bases align to TRBD1. The CDR3 sequence is 13 residues long. From germline, CDR1 is MNHEY and CDR2 SVGAGI. V shed 6 bases and J 8 bases; nucleotides not matched to a gene: 6. The CDR3 protein is CASRRQGAGGYTF. In DNA, the CDR3 is TGTGCCAGCAGAAGACAGGGGGCAGGAGGCTACACCTTC.

This clone was observed a single time. The gene calls are TRBV5-6 and TRBJ2-2, with 10 bases matching TRBD1. Germline-derived CDR1 and CDR2 are SGHDT and YYEEEE. V dropped 0 bases and J dropped 8; count of bases not matched to a gene: 7. The CDR3 has 16 residues. The CDR3 spells CASSLAGQGTSGELFF. The CDR3, as DNA: TGTGCCAGCAGCTTGGCGGGACAGGGGACTTCGGGGGAGCTGTTTTTT.

The V and J genes are TRBV29-1 and TRBJ2-3, with 13 bases identical to TRBD2. V lost 4 bases and J lost 10; bases outside the gene matches: 14. The CDR3 runs 16 residues. Germline CDR1 SQVTM, CDR2 ANQGSEA. CDR3 sequence reads: CSVASLGLAGAHPQYF. In DNA, the CDR3 is TGCAGCGTTGCTAGTTTAGGACTAGCGGGGGCCCACCCGCAGTATTTT.

The rearrangement uses TRBV19 and TRBJ1-1; D ambiguous. The V end was cut by 3 bases, the J end by 3 bases, with 11 bases between. In germline, CDR1 is LNHDA, CDR2 SQIVND (reference sequence). The CDR3 has 14 amino acids. The DNA of the CDR3 is TGTGCCAGTAGTATCGGTCGACACGACACTGAAGCTTTCTTT. It codes for CASSIGRHDTEAFF.

The chain uses TRBV5-1 and TRBJ2-7; the D is unclear. The CDR3 totals 12 residues. V lost 4 bases, J lost 2 bases, and 7 bases lay in between. Germline loops: CDR1 SGHRS, CDR2 YFSETQ. CDR3 sequence (DNA): TGCGCCAGCAGCGGGCAGCCCTACGAGCAGTACTTC. It specifies CASSGQPYEQYF. Based on the CDR3 plus reference TRBV5-1 and TRBJ2-7, the full variable domain is KAGVTQTPRYLIKTRGQQVTLSCSPISGHRSVSWYQQTPGQGLQFLFEYFSETQRNKGNFPGRFSGRQFSNSRSEMNVSTLELGDSALYLCASSGQPYEQYFGPGTRLTVT.

The J gene is TRBJ1-1, the V gene TRBV7-2, with TRBD1 matching over 9 bases. CDR3 length: 16 amino acids. Germline-derived CDR1 and CDR2 are SGHTA and FQGNSA. V shed 0 bases, J shed 4 bases, and the junction held 6 bases outside the gene matches. The CDR3 loop reads CASSLAGQGWGTEAFF. The CDR3 DNA reads TGTGCCAGCAGCTTAGCTGGACAGGGGTGGGGCACTGAAGCTTTCTTT.

The CDR3, as DNA: TGTGCCAGCAGTGAACAGGGGGGCAATCAGCCCCAGCATTTT. This gives the protein CASSEQGGNQPQHF. V is TRBV6-5 and J is TRBJ1-5, with 8 bases matching TRBD1. The CDR3 is 14 amino acids. Germline CDR1 is MNHEY and CDR2 is SVGAGI. Trimming at V came to 5 bases and at J to 2 bases, leaving 2 bases not matched to a gene.

This chain links TRBV5-1 with TRBJ1-4; tentatively, D is TRBD1 (5 bases). The length of the CDR3 is 15 residues. Germline V gene data show CDR1 as SGHRS and CDR2 as YFSETQ. V lost 3 bases to trimming and J lost 0 bases, with 9 bases between them. The CDR3 coding sequence is TGCGCCAGCAGCTCAACAGGAGCAACTAATGAAAAACTGTTTTTT. Translated, it gives CASSSTGATNEKLFF. The full variable domain, with the rest looked up from reference TRBV5-1 and TRBJ1-4, is KAGVTQTPRYLIKTRGQQVTLSCSPISGHRSVSWYQQTPGQGLQFLFEYFSETQRNKGNFPGRFSGRQFSNSRSEMNVSTLELGDSALYLCASSSTGATNEKLFFGSGTQLSVL.

This clone is medium-sized in the sample. The CDR3 here is CASSQGGAGEKLFF. The CDR3 DNA sequence: TGCGCCAGCAGCCAAGGGGGCGCGGGGGAAAAACTGTTTTTT. The genes are TRBV4-3 and TRBJ1-4; D perhaps matches TRBD1 (5 bases). The V gene's germline CDR1 is LGHNA and CDR2 YSLEER. Trimming removed 1 base at V and 8 bases at J, with 11 bases between. The length of the CDR3 is 14 residues.

The V gene is TRBV2, the J gene TRBJ1-4; no clear D gene. Deletions cut 2 bases from V and 8 bases from J, with 12 bases between. CDR1 and CDR2 from the germline V gene are SNHLY and FYNNEI. The CDR3 is made up of 14 amino acids. CDR3 region: CASSESGPGEKLFF. The DNA for the CDR3 is TGTGCCAGCAGTGAATCAGGACCGGGAGAAAAACTGTTTTTT.

V usage is TRBV6-5 and J usage is TRBJ1-2; D possibly corresponds to TRBD1 (5 bases). Trimming took off 5 bases at V and 7 bases at J, with 14 bases between the two ends. The CDR3 is made up of 13 amino acids. CDR1 and CDR2 from the germline V gene are MNHEY and SVGAGI. The CDR3 loop is CASSTLGGLGYTF. In DNA, the CDR3 is TGTGCCAGCAGTACCCTGGGGGGTCTTGGCTACACCTTC.

The chain has TRBV5-1 and TRBJ2-3; D is undetermined. V was clipped by 7 bases and J by 5 bases, with 8 bases between them. CDR3 length: 11 residues. Germline V CDR1 and CDR2: SGHRS, YFSETQ. The CDR3 region is CASRERDTQYF. The CDR3 DNA sequence: TGCGCCAGCCGAGAGAGAGATACGCAGTATTTT.